The 31 T cell receptor beta chains below all came from one sample that was sequenced in a study of T cell changes during pregnancy in multiple sclerosis. Generated by immunoSEQ multiplex PCR, the TCRdb table keeps only in-frame clones and is missing some. The data hold about 30,000 clones, with about 89% observed a single time. The source was CD8+ T cells from peripheral blood mononuclear cells, collected in the second trimester of pregnancy. All receptors come from a female donor with multiple sclerosis, enrolled in a pregnancy study.

The chain is built from TRBV28 and TRBJ2-5; D gene ambiguous. The CDR3 totals 14 residues. Trimming pared 6 bases from V and 5 bases from J, leaving 16 bases between. Germline V gene data show CDR1 as MDHEN and CDR2 as SYDVKM. CDR3 protein: CASSFQQTMETQYF. CDR3 in DNA: TGTGCCAGCAGCTTTCAGCAAACTATGGAGACCCAGTACTTC.

The V call is TRBV7-9, the J call TRBJ2-7, with a weak D call TRBD1 (6 bases). CDR3 length equals 13 residues. Germline CDR1 SEHNR, CDR2 FQNEAQ (reference sequence). The V end lost 6 bases, the J end lost 5 bases, and 14 bases lay between the germline ends. In DNA form, the CDR3 reads TGTGCCAGCAGAACACAGGGATCCCACGAGCAGTACTTC. It codes for CASRTQGSHEQYF.

The CDR3 region has the DNA TGTGCCAGCAGCTTTTCGGCGGGGGGCGGCACCGGGGAGCTGTTTTTT. Its translation is CASSFSAGGGTGELFF. The chain is built from TRBV11-2 and TRBJ2-2, with 8 bases lining up with TRBD2. Germline V gene sequence: CDR1 SGHAT, CDR2 FQNNGV. The V segment lost 3 bases and the J segment 4 bases; nucleotides outside the gene matches: 7. The CDR3 sequence is 16 residues long.

The genes are TRBV7-9 and TRBJ2-7, with 12 bases that match TRBD1. Germline V CDR1 and CDR2: SEHNR, FQNEAQ (reference sequence). V was clipped by 5 bases and J by 4 bases; unmatched bases: 12. The CDR3 length is 17 residues. CDR3 protein: CASSHVPGQGADYEQYF. The CDR3 nucleotides read TGTGCCAGCAGCCATGTCCCGGGACAGGGGGCGGATTACGAGCAGTACTTC.

V is TRBV4-3 and J is TRBJ2-7; TRBD2 matches at 9 bases. Germline trimming cut 0 bases from V and 4 bases from J; bases unmatched to any gene: 7. Looked up from germline, CDR1 is LGHNA and CDR2 is YSLEER. The length of the CDR3 is 16 residues. CDR3 sequence: CASSQDARGGNYEQYF. CDR3 nucleotides: TGCGCCAGCAGCCAAGATGCGCGGGGGGGGAATTACGAGCAGTACTTC.

Here the CDR3 DNA reads TGTGCCAGCACCACGGGGGGAGCAGACCCTGAAGCTTTCTTT. Amino acid sequence: CASTTGGADPEAFF. This chain joins TRBV6-7 and TRBJ1-1, with a possible D match to TRBD1 (5 bases). TRBV6-7 has ORF status, its function being uncertain. The CDR3 loop spans 14 amino acids. Trimming removed 7 bases at V and 6 bases at J, with 18 bases between.

This chain connects TRBV28 to TRBJ1-5, with D maybe TRBD1 (5 bases). Trimming removed 3 bases at V and 6 bases at J, with 6 bases between. Looked up from germline, CDR1 is MDHEN and CDR2 is SYDVKM. The CDR3 loop spans 12 amino acids. As DNA, the CDR3 is TGTGCCAGCAGTTTCGACAGTCAGCCCCAGCATTTT. Translation: CASSFDSQPQHF.

CDR3 region: CASSYRTGPFAYGYTF. Here the CDR3 DNA reads TGTGCCAGTAGTTACCGGACAGGCCCCTTCGCATATGGCTACACCTTC. The genes are TRBV19 and TRBJ1-2; 7 positions agree with TRBD1. From germline, CDR1 is LNHDA and CDR2 SQIVND (reference sequence). The V gene end was trimmed by 5 bases and the J gene end by 5 bases; junction bases not matched to a gene: 14. The CDR3 length is 16 residues.

The chain combines TRBV19 with TRBJ1-2, with TRBD1 matching over 9 bases. The CDR3 is 15 amino acids. CDR1 and CDR2 (germline): LNHDA, SQIVND (reference sequence). The V and J ends lost 8 bases and 2 bases, in that order; junction bases with no gene match: 9. CDR3 sequence reads: CASGTGQGLNYGYTF. CDR3 bases: TGTGCCAGTGGTACGGGACAGGGATTAAACTATGGCTACACCTTC.

The V and J genes are TRBV7-3 and TRBJ2-1; tentatively, D is TRBD2 (6 bases). The V gene lost 5 bases and the J gene lost 5 bases, with 19 bases spanning the gap. Germline values: CDR1 SGHTA, CDR2 FQGTGA. The CDR3 loop spans 16 amino acids. CDR3 loop: CASSPFGGGTNNEQFF. For the CDR3, the DNA is TGTGCCAGCAGCCCCTTCGGGGGAGGAACTAACAATGAGCAGTTCTTC.

The chain has TRBV7-9 and TRBJ2-7; 13 bases are a match to TRBD2. Per germline, CDR1 SEHNR and CDR2 FQNEAQ (reference sequence). This CDR3 is built from 15 residues. J gave up 7 bases and V 4 bases, and 7 bases lay outside the gene matches. In DNA, the CDR3 is TGTGCCAGCAGCTCCCGACTAGCGGGGGGCCAGGAGCAGTACTTC. Translating it yields CASSSRLAGGQEQYF.

The chain has TRBV27 and TRBJ1-2, with 9 bases aligning to TRBD1. Trimming at V came to 3 bases and at J to 3 bases, leaving 11 bases not matched to a gene. The CDR3 is 17 amino acids. Germline CDR1 reads MNHEY; CDR2 reads SMNVEV (reference sequence). The chain's CDR3 is CASSFTLGTGYDYGYTF. DNA of the CDR3: TGTGCCAGCAGTTTCACCCTCGGGACAGGGTACGACTATGGCTACACCTTC.

The chain combines TRBV4-1 with TRBJ2-7; weak D call: TRBD2 (6 bases). The CDR3 is made up of 15 amino acids. Trimming cost V 3 bases and J 4 bases, with 16 bases left between them. Germline V gives CDR1 MGHRA, CDR2 YSYEKL. CDR3 DNA: TGCGCCAGCAGCCATGGCGACAAGGGAGGATACGAGCAGTACTTC. Amino acid sequence: CASSHGDKGGYEQYF.

The V and J genes are TRBV7-3 and TRBJ2-3; 7 bases agree with TRBD1. CDR3 length equals 14 residues. The V segment lost 2 bases and the J segment 6 bases; nucleotides outside the gene matches: 5. The germline V gene has CDR1 SGHTA and CDR2 FQGTGA. In nucleotides, the CDR3 is TGTGCCAGCAGCTTAGACCCAGGGGGTGATACGCAGTATTTT. Translating it yields CASSLDPGGDTQYF.

V gene TRBV11-2 combines with J gene TRBJ1-6; D gene unclear. V shed 0 bases and J shed 10 bases, with 10 bases lying between them. CDR3 length: 14 amino acids. Germline V lookup: CDR1 SGHAT, CDR2 FQNNGV. The CDR3 reads CASSLEYGRSPLHF. The CDR3 bases are TGTGCCAGCAGCTTAGAGTACGGGAGGTCACCCCTCCACTTT.

V usage is TRBV4-3 and J usage is TRBJ1-2; TRBD1 might be the D (6 bases). CDR3 size: 15 residues. Looked up from germline, CDR1 is LGHNA and CDR2 is YSLEER. V gave up 0 bases and J gave up 8 bases, with 16 bases separating them. CDR3 sequence (DNA): TGCGCCAGCAGCCAAGAACAGGGAGATCCCTGGGGCTACACCTTC. Translating gives CASSQEQGDPWGYTF.

The chain uses TRBV5-4 and TRBJ2-3, with D uncertain. Germline loops: CDR1 SGHNT, CDR2 YYREEE (reference sequence). This CDR3 has 15 amino acids. V was pared by 0 bases and J by 2 bases, with 10 bases between. This chain's CDR3 is CASSLDYAFTDTQYF. The CDR3 DNA sequence: TGTGCCAGCAGCTTGGACTATGCTTTCACAGATACGCAGTATTTT.

The V call is TRBV27, the J call TRBJ2-7; 10 bases are shared with TRBD2. The CDR3 is made up of 15 amino acids. Germline V lookup: CDR1 MNHEY, CDR2 SMNVEV (reference sequence). Trimming took 6 bases from V and 1 from J; bases not matched to a gene: 6. As DNA, the CDR3 is TGTGCCAGCAGACTGTTAGCGGGAGGTTCCTACGAGCAGTACTTC. Protein product: CASRLLAGGSYEQYF.

The J gene is TRBJ2-1, the V gene TRBV10-3, with TRBD2 identical over 9 bases. V lost 0 bases and J lost 0; bases outside the gene matches: 3. Per the germline V gene, CDR1 is ENHRY and CDR2 is SYGVKD. The length of the CDR3 is 17 residues. CDR3 protein: CAISESTSGSSYNEQFF. CDR3 in DNA: TGTGCCATCAGTGAGTCGACTAGCGGAAGCTCCTACAATGAGCAGTTCTTC.

In its sample, this clone was seen once. The V gene is TRBV27, the J gene TRBJ1-1, with D maybe TRBD1 (5 bases). CDR1 and CDR2 from the germline V gene are MNHEY and SMNVEV (reference sequence). The CDR3 is made up of 14 amino acids. Between the trimmed V and J ends, which lost 2 bases and 2 bases, there was a span of 9 bases. The CDR3 reads CASSLGGTNTEAFF. The CDR3 coding sequence is TGTGCCAGCAGTTTAGGGGGGACTAACACTGAAGCTTTCTTT.

This sequence joins TRBV27 and TRBJ2-7, with a possible D match to TRBD2 (6 bases). V was pared by 2 bases and J by 3 bases, with 11 bases between. The CDR3 spans 14 residues. The germline V gene has CDR1 MNHEY and CDR2 SMNVEV (reference sequence). CDR3 DNA: TGTGCCAGCAGTTTAGGGGACTTCGGCTACGAGCAGTACTTC. As protein: CASSLGDFGYEQYF.

The chain employs TRBV19 and TRBJ2-7; D ambiguous. The CDR3 covers 14 residues. Germline V gene data show CDR1 as LNHDA and CDR2 as SQIVND (reference sequence). V was clipped by 0 bases and J by 3 bases, with 9 bases between them. The DNA of the CDR3 is TGTGCCAGTAGTATAGATCTCACAGACTACGAGCAGTACTTC. It yields the protein CASSIDLTDYEQYF.

The chain recombines TRBV11-2 with TRBJ2-3; TRBD2 is a possible D gene (6 bases). The germline gives CDR1 SGHAT, CDR2 FQNNGV. V was cut by 1 base and J by 0 bases, with 11 bases left in between. CDR3 length: 16 residues. The CDR3 nucleotides are TGTGCCAGCAGCTTAGGGGACTCCCTTAGCACAGATACGCAGTATTTT. Translating it yields CASSLGDSLSTDTQYF.

The J gene is TRBJ2-7, the V gene TRBV30; 8 bases fit TRBD1. Germline-derived CDR1 and CDR2 are GTSNPN and SVGIG (reference sequence). V lost 0 bases, J lost 4 bases, and 5 bases stayed unmatched. The CDR3 has 14 amino acids. In DNA, the CDR3 is TGTGCCTGGAGTGTATTAGACAGGGGATACGAGCAGTACTTC. This sequence encodes CAWSVLDRGYEQYF.

This chain joins TRBV6-5 and TRBJ1-1; 7 positions agree with TRBD1. Losses at the gene ends were 6 bases for V and 10 bases for J; bases not matched to a gene: 14. CDR1 and CDR2 from the germline V gene are MNHEY and SVGAGI. The CDR3 covers 14 residues. The CDR3: CASSEGQKALGAFF. The CDR3 DNA is TGTGCCAGCAGCGAGGGACAGAAGGCCTTAGGAGCTTTCTTT.

This clone has only one observation. The genes are TRBV7-2 and TRBJ2-2; D might be TRBD2 (5 bases). The V gene's germline CDR1 is SGHTA and CDR2 FQGNSA. Between the trimmed V and J ends, which lost 1 base and 7 bases, there was a span of 10 bases. The CDR3 totals 14 residues. This CDR3 is CASSLDLGSGELFF. CDR3 nucleotides: TGTGCCAGCAGCTTAGACCTGGGGAGCGGGGAGCTGTTTTTT.

The sample holds a few counts of this clone. The chain carries TRBV27 and TRBJ2-1; 9 bases fit TRBD2. V was pared by 6 bases and J by 7 bases, with 7 bases of the junction left unmatched. The CDR3 length is 14 residues. The germline CDR1 and CDR2 sequences are MNHEY and SMNVEV (reference sequence). CDR3 in amino acids: CASSTGTSRNEQFF. CDR3 DNA sequence: TGTGCCAGCAGCACCGGGACTAGCAGGAATGAGCAGTTCTTC.

This rearrangement joins TRBV7-3 to TRBJ2-5; the match to TRBD2 covers 11 bases. The CDR3 has 16 amino acids. Germline CDR1 and CDR2: SGHTA and FQGTGA. With 5 bases clipped from V and 5 bases from J, the junction kept 10 bases outside the gene matches. The CDR3 loop reads CASSKPPSGGQETQYF. CDR3 sequence (DNA): TGTGCCAGCAGCAAACCCCCTAGCGGGGGGCAGGAGACCCAGTACTTC. The full variable domain, in which reference TRBV7-3 and TRBJ2-5 provide the parts outside the CDR3, is GAGVSQTPSNKVTEKGKYVELRCDPISGHTALYWYRQSLGQGPEFLIYFQGTGAADDSGLPNDRFFAVRPEGSVSTLKIQRTERGDSAVYLCASSKPPSGGQETQYFGPGTRLLVL.

The chain employs TRBV6-5 and TRBJ2-7; D might be TRBD2 (5 bases). V lost 5 bases, J lost 2 bases, and 10 bases lay in between. Germline V gene data show CDR1 as MNHEY and CDR2 as SVGAGI. The CDR3 extends over 13 amino acids. Here the CDR3 DNA reads TGTGCCAGCAGTCACCGGGATACCTACGAGCAGTACTTC. Encoded protein: CASSHRDTYEQYF.

V and J are TRBV11-3 and TRBJ2-1; weak D call: TRBD2 (7 bases). CDR3 size: 16 residues. Trimming pared 3 bases from V and 8 bases from J, leaving 20 bases between. CDR1 is SGHNT and CDR2 is YENEEA in the germline V gene. Here the CDR3 reads CASSFFGGGEGDEQFF. DNA of the CDR3: TGTGCCAGCAGCTTCTTCGGGGGAGGGGAGGGGGATGAGCAGTTCTTC.

In this sample, this clone turned up a few times. The J gene is TRBJ2-7, the V gene TRBV6-1; 7 bases are a match to TRBD2. Germline CDR1 MNHNS, CDR2 SASEGT. This CDR3 spans 15 amino acids. Trimming removed 3 bases from V and 5 bases from J; junction bases left unmatched: 10. The CDR3 DNA reads as TGTGCCAGCAGTGACCCATCTGGAGGGAGGGACGAGCAGTACTTC. It is translated as CASSDPSGGRDEQYF.